These 5 T cell receptor beta chains were all obtained from the same sample, sequenced in a study of vaccination effects on CD4 cells after COVID-19. Repertoires were generated with immunoSEQ multiplex PCR, while TCRdb's copy carries only in-frame clones and drops some. The table shows tens of thousands of clones, with about 73% occurring only once. These TCRs are of unknown antigen specificity. The ViraFEST assay expanded antigen-specific CD4+ T cells with viral peptide pools before sequencing. Cells that had been cultured for 10 days were the source of isolated CD4+ T cells. Sequenced here: CD4+ T cells from PBMCs cultured with HCoV-229E spike peptides, sampled before COVID-19 vaccination. These receptors were taken from a human donor who received a COVID-19 vaccine.

The chain couples TRBV18 to TRBJ1-3, with D possibly TRBD1 on 5 matching bases. Between the trimmed V and J ends, which lost 4 bases and 0 bases, there was a span of 7 bases. Looked up from germline, CDR1 is KGHSH and CDR2 is LQKENI. There are 14 residues in the CDR3. CDR3 nucleotide sequence: TGTGCCAGCTCACTTGGGGGCTCTGGAAACACCATATATTTT. Translated: CASSLGGSGNTIYF.

The gene calls are TRBV5-4 and TRBJ1-1; 8 nucleotides match TRBD1. The J segment lost 0 bases and the V segment lost 4 bases, leaving 5 bases of the junction unmatched. Germline V gene data show CDR1 as SGHNT and CDR2 as YYREEE (reference sequence). CDR3 length: 15 residues. CDR3: CASSPLTGVNTEAFF. CDR3 DNA sequence: TGTGCCAGCAGCCCCTTGACAGGGGTGAACACTGAAGCTTTCTTT.

The sample holds a few counts of this clone. The chain uses TRBV6-1 and TRBJ1-1; 9 nucleotides agree with TRBD1. From germline, CDR1 is MNHNS and CDR2 SASEGT. V lost 2 bases to trimming and J lost 5 bases; unmatched junction nucleotides: 3. CDR3 length equals 14 residues. The CDR3 region is CASSEQTGGTEAFF. Here the CDR3 DNA reads TGTGCCAGCAGTGAACAGACAGGGGGGACTGAAGCTTTCTTT.

The chain links TRBV5-8 to TRBJ2-2, with D uncertain. The length of the CDR3 is 13 residues. Trimming stripped 3 bases from V and 7 bases from J, with 10 bases between. Germline CDR1 reads SGHTS; CDR2 reads YDEGEE. CDR3 sequence reads: CASSSGWVGELFF. The CDR3, as DNA: TGTGCCAGCAGCTCCGGCTGGGTCGGGGAGCTGTTTTTT.

The chain couples TRBV19 to TRBJ2-7; 9 positions match TRBD1. The V gene end was trimmed by 4 bases and the J gene end by 3 bases; junction bases not matched to a gene: 13. Germline CDR1 is LNHDA and CDR2 is SQIVND (reference sequence). This CDR3 region has 17 residues. The CDR3, as DNA: TGTGCCAGTAGTACGATCCCGGGACAGGGTGGCAGCTACGAGCAGTACTTC. Translated, it gives CASSTIPGQGGSYEQYF.